This T cell receptor beta chain was found in a study of CD8 T cells in Susac syndrome (dated 2019 in TCRdb). At the level of the whole study: The study used repertoire sequencing to test whether antigen drove CD8+ T cell activation and differentiation in Susac syndrome.

Notes on this clonotype: What antigen it recognizes has not been identified. Base quality data are lacking; no much larger clone is found one base away.

Results the study describes overall, beyond this receptor: The number of individuals in the TCR sequencing and HLA analysis was recognized as being relatively small.

Peripheral blood CD8+ and CD4+ T cells from healthy donors, Susac syndrome patients and multiple sclerosis patients were profiled using high-throughput TCR beta sequencing. The healthy donors served as controls matched for age and sex. CD8+ TEMRA cells were enriched by FACS, while bulk CD8+ and CD4+ T cells were purified by magnetic negative isolation. Blood was collected in EDTA tubes and processed within 24 hours, with PBMCs isolated through density gradient centrifugation. PBMCs destined for TCR sequencing were cryopreserved in liquid nitrogen and later thawed in a 37 °C water bath. A purity of at least 90% was achieved for sorted or isolated CD4+, CD8+ and CD8+ TEMRA cells. The germline V gene (reference sequence) provides CDR1 SEHNR and CDR2 FQNEAQ. The CDR3, from cysteine to phenylalanine, totals 14 residues. The entry retains the CDR3 DNA only, 42 bases that are in frame from base 1. V loses 7 bases, J loses 8 bases, and the germline ends lie 20 bases apart.

RNA was extracted using the RNeasy kit, and roughly 0.5 to 1 microgram was reverse transcribed with random hexamers. TCR beta CDR3 regions were amplified with the immunoSEQ multiplex PCR assay covering 54 Vbeta and 13 Jbeta segments. PCR amplification bias was corrected by using a synthetic template baseline for primer optimization and computational correction. Under the source paper's analysis protocol: Only productive sequences were kept, with reads annotated to V, D and J genes according to IMGT and analyzed in immunoSEQ Analyzer. To calculate clonality, Shannon entropy was normalized by log2 of the number of productive unique sequences and then subtracted from one. For each patient and control, public and private clones were evaluated among the 100 most prevalent clones. Clones were defined as Susac-specific if absent from the healthy and MS cohorts, from around 1,000 published viral clones and from other ImmuneACCESS disease sequences. TCRdb applied fastp at Q25 and MiXCR to the public reads, then kept only in-frame beta chains. Every CDR3 protein is listed once, alongside the most common genes and DNA of its rows. TCRdb's processing, not the authors', yielded these V and J calls. For this sample there are some 99,000 distinct CDR3 sequences; around 97% appear just once. Roughly 0.096% of the sample is held by the ten biggest clonotypes.

The chain links TRBV7-9 with TRBJ1-2; matching of 5 bases hints at TRBD1 as the D gene. Source material: CD4+ T cells from PBMCs. This sequence was found in a human donor in good health. The CDR3 amino acid sequence is: CASISNPGKEGYTF. The DNA sequence follows: TGTGCCAGCATCTCGAATCCAGGGAAGGAGGGCTACACCTTC.